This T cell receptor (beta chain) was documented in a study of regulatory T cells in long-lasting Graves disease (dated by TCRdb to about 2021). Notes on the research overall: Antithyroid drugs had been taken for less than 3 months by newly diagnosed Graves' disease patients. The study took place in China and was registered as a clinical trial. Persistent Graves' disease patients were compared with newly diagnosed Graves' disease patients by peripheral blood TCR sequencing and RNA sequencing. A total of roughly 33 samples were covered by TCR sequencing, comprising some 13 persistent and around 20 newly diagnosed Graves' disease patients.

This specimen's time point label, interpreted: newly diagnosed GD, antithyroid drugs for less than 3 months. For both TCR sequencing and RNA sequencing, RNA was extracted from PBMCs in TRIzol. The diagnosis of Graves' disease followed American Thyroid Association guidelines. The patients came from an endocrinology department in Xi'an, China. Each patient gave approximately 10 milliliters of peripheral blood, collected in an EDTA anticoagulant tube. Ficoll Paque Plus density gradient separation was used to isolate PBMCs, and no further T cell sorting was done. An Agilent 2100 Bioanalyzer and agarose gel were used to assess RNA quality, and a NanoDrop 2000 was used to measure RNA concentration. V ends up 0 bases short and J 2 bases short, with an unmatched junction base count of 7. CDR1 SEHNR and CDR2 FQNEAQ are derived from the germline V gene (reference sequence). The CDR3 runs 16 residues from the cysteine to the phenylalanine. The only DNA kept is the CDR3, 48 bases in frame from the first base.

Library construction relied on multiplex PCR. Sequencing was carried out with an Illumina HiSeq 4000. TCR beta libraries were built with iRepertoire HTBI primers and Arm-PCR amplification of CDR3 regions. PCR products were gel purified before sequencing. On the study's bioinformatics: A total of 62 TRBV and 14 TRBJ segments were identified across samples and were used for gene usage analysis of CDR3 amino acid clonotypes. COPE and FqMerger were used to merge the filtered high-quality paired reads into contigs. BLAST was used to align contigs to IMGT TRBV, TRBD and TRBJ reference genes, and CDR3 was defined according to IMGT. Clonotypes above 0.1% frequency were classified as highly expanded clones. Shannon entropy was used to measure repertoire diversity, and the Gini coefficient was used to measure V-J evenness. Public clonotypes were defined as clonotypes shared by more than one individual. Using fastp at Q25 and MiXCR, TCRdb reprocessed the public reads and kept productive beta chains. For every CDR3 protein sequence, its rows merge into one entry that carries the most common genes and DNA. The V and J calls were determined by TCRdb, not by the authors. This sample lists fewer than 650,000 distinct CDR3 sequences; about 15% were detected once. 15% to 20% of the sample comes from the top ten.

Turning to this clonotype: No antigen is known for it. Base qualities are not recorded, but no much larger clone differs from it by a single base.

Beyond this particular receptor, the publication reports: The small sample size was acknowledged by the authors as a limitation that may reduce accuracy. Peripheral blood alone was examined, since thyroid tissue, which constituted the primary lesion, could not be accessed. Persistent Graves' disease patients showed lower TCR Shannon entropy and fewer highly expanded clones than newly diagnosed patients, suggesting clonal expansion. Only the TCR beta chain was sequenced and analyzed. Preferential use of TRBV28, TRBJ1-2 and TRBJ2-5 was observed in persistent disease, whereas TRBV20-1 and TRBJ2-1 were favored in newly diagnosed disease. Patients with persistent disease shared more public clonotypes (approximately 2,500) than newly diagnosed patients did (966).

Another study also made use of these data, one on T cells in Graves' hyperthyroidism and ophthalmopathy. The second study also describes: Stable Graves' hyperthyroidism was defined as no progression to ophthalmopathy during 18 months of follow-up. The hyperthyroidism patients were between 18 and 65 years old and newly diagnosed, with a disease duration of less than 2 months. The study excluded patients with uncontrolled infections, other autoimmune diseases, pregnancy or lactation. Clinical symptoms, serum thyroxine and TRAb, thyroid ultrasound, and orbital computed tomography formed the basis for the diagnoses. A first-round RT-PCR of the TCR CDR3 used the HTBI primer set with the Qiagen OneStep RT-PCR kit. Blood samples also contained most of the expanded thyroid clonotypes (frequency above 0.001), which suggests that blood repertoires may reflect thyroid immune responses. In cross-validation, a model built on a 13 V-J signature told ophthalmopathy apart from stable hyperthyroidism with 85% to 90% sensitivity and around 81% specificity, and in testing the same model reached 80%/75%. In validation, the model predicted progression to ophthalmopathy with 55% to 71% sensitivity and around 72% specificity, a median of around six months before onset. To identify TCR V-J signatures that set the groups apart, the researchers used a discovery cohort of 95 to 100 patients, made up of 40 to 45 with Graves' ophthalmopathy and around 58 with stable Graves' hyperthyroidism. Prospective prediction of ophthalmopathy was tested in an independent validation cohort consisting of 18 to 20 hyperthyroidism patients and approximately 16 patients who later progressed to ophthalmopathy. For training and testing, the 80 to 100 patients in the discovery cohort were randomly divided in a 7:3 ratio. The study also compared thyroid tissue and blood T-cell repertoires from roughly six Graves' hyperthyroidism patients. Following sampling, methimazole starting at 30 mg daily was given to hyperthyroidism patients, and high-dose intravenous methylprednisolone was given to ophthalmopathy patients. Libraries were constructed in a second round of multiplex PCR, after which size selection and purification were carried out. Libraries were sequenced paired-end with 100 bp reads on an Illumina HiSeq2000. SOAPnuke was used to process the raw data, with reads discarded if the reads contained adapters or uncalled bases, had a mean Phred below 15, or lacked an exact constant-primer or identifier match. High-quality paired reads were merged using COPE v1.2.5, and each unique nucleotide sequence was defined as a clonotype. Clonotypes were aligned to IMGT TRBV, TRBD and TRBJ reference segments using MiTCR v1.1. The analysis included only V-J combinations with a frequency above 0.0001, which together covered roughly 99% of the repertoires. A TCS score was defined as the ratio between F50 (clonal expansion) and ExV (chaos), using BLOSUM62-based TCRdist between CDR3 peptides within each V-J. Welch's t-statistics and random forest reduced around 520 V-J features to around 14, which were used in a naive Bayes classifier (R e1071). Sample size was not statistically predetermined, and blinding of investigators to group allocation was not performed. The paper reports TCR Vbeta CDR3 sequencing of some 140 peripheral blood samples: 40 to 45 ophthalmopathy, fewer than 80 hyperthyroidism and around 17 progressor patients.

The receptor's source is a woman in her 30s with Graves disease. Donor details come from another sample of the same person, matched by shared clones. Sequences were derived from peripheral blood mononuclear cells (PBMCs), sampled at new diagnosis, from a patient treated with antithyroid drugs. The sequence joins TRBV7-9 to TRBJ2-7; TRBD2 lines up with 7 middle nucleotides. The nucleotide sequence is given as TGTGCCAGCAGCTTAGCGAAGCGGGGAGGTACCTACGAGCAGTACTTC. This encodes CASSLAKRGGTYEQYF.